This T cell receptor beta chain comes out of a study of cytomegalovirus exposure and HLA in healthy donors. The CDR3 extends over 16 amino acids. Germline CDR1 reads SGHTA; CDR2 reads FQGNSA. Trimming stripped 5 bases from V and 6 bases from J, with 20 bases between. PCR was performed using 60 Vbeta and 13 Jbeta primers. The table came from immunoSEQ multiplex PCR; TCRdb's copy has only in-frame clones and leaves some out. This table lists about 72,000 clones. General study findings and limits: In a later analysis, V- and J-gene trimming of beta chains associated with a DCLRE1C missense variant, replicated independently. There were under 200 TCR beta chains listed as cytomegalovirus-associated.

Notes on this clone: No antigen is known for it.

Sequenced material: PBMCs. The sequence came from a woman aged 40-49 years in good health and CMV-seropositive. The rearrangement links TRBV7-2 to TRBJ2-1, with no clear D. The CDR3 sequence is CASSPNPRARSNEQFF. In nucleotides, the CDR3 is TGTGCCAGCAGCCCCAATCCACGCGCTAGGTCCAATGAGCAGTTCTTC.